This passage covers 23 T cell receptor beta chains from one sample sequenced in a study of blood T cell repertoires in COVID-19 (dated by TCRdb to the early 2020s). The receptor library was made with the immunoSEQ multiplex PCR assay. Here the immuneACCESS table is served through TCRdb, limited to in-frame sequences with V and J called. Missing clones are a known gap in these copies; in checked studies unresolved V genes cover under half, and the rest lacks a known reason. Recorded for this sample are about 220,000 clones; almost 90% of them occurred a single time. The top ten hold approximately 15% of the sample. The sample comprised PBMCs or T cells enriched from blood (not recorded which). All receptors come from a woman aged 45-60 years with acute COVID-19.

V and J are TRBV7-9 and TRBJ2-7; 7 nucleotides line up with TRBD2. With 4 bases clipped from V and 1 base from J, the junction kept 1 base outside the gene matches. This CDR3 is built from 13 residues. Germline V lookup: CDR1 SEHNR, CDR2 FQNEAQ (reference sequence). The CDR3 loop reads CASSWGGSYEQYF. CDR3 bases: TGTGCCAGCAGCTGGGGGGGGTCCTACGAGCAGTACTTC.

V and J are TRBV4-1 and TRBJ2-7; D possibly corresponds to TRBD2 (6 bases). CDR1 is MGHRA and CDR2 is YSYEKL in the germline V gene. V lost 1 base and J lost 6, with 13 bases in between. The CDR3 has 14 amino acids. CDR3 sequence: CASSQGGVWGEQYF. CDR3 nucleotides: TGCGCCAGCAGCCAAGGGGGGGTCTGGGGCGAGCAGTACTTC.

V is TRBV25-1 and J is TRBJ2-1; D is undetermined. This CDR3 region has 16 residues. Per germline, CDR1 MGHDK and CDR2 SYGVNS. V was shortened by 3 bases and J by 9 bases, with 21 bases between the two germline ends. The CDR3 reads CASSDPTPPRSPEQFF. The CDR3 DNA reads as TGTGCCAGCAGTGATCCCACACCCCCGCGGTCACCTGAGCAGTTCTTC. Full variable domain (missing parts from reference TRBV25-1 and TRBJ2-1): EADIYQTPRYLVIGTGKKITLECSQTMGHDKMYWYQQDPGMELHLIHYSYGVNSTEKGDLSSESTVSRIRTEHFPLTLESARPSHTSQYLCASSDPTPPRSPEQFFGPGTRLTVL.

The chain employs TRBV18 and TRBJ1-5, with D possibly matching TRBD1 (6 bases). Per germline, CDR1 KGHSH and CDR2 LQKENI. Deletions cut 3 bases from V and 3 bases from J, with 9 bases between. The CDR3 extends over 14 amino acids. The CDR3 bases are TGTGCCAGCTCACCCAGGGGAGACAATCAGCCCCAGCATTTT. Protein: CASSPRGDNQPQHF.

This sequence joins TRBV7-8 and TRBJ1-4; TRBD1 aligns across 7 bases. This CDR3 has 16 residues. Germline V gene data show CDR1 as SGHVS and CDR2 as FQNEAQ. V was clipped by 5 bases and J by 6 bases; unmatched bases: 12. The CDR3 spells CASSEKRDSLYEKLFF. Here the CDR3 DNA reads TGTGCCAGCAGCGAAAAAAGGGACAGTTTATATGAAAAACTGTTTTTT.

This clone was counted once. The chain recombines TRBV13 with TRBJ1-3, with 7 bases lining up with TRBD1. This CDR3 spans 19 amino acids. Looked up from germline, CDR1 is PRHDT and CDR2 is FYEKMQ (reference sequence). V was pared by 5 bases and J by 0 bases, with 16 bases of the junction left unmatched. The CDR3 region is CASSPYRDSLSVSGNTIYF. The CDR3 coding sequence is TGTGCCAGCAGCCCATACCGGGACAGCCTATCCGTCTCTGGAAACACCATATATTTT.

The J gene is TRBJ2-5, the V gene TRBV6-4, with a tentative D call TRBD2 (6 bases). CDR3 length: 13 amino acids. V shed 5 bases and J shed 5 bases, with 12 bases lying between them. Per germline, CDR1 MRHNA and CDR2 SNTAGT. CDR3: CASSRDGGETQYF. In DNA, the CDR3 is TGTGCCAGCAGTCGGGACGGAGGGGAGACCCAGTACTTC.

The V gene is TRBV19, the J gene TRBJ1-5, with D unclear. Trimming removed 3 bases at V and 1 base at J, with 13 bases between. CDR1 and CDR2 (germline): LNHDA, SQIVND (reference sequence). CDR3 size: 16 residues. CDR3 DNA: TGTGCCAGTAGTATTCTAGAGCCCCAAAGCAATCAGCCCCAGCATTTT. Its translation: CASSILEPQSNQPQHF.

This sequence joins TRBV15 and TRBJ2-2; D unresolved. Trimming shortened V by 0 bases and J by 1 base, and 3 bases separated the two germline ends. Germline V gene sequence: CDR1 LNHNV, CDR2 YYDKDF (reference sequence). The CDR3 is made up of 14 amino acids. The CDR3 spells CATSRDQNTGELFF. The CDR3 coding sequence is TGTGCCACCAGCAGAGACCAGAACACCGGGGAGCTGTTTTTT.

Here the CDR3 reads CASSFMSDEQFF. DNA of the CDR3: TGTGCCAGCAGCTTTATGAGCGATGAGCAGTTCTTC. This chain joins TRBV7-9 and TRBJ2-1; D remains ambiguous. Trimming removed 3 bases at V and 8 bases at J, with 8 bases between. This CDR3 is 12 amino acids long. In germline, CDR1 is SEHNR, CDR2 FQNEAQ (reference sequence).

The gene calls are TRBV7-8 and TRBJ2-7; 9 nucleotides line up with TRBD1. Germline V gene data show CDR1 as SGHVS and CDR2 as FQNEAQ. The CDR3 contains 16 residues. Trimming removed 5 bases from V and 1 base from J; junction bases left unmatched: 9. CDR3 coding DNA: TGTGCCAGCAGCCCCAAAAGGGACAGGGCTTCCTACGAGCAGTACTTC. Protein sequence: CASSPKRDRASYEQYF. Variable domain in full (rest from reference TRBV7-8 and TRBJ2-7): GAGVSQSPRYKVAKRGQDVALRCDPISGHVSLFWYQQALGQGPEFLTYFQNEAQLDKSGLPSDRFFAERPEGSVSTLKIQRTQQEDSAVYLCASSPKRDRASYEQYFGPGTRLTVT.

This chain links TRBV2 with TRBJ2-1; possibly TRBD2 for D (6 bases). The V and J ends lost 7 bases and 5 bases respectively, with 24 bases between them. From germline, CDR1 is SNHLY and CDR2 FYNNEI. This CDR3 is 17 amino acids long. This CDR3 is CASISPLTSSVHNEQFF. Here the CDR3 DNA reads TGTGCCAGCATTTCACCCCTGACTAGTTCGGTGCACAATGAGCAGTTCTTC.

The J gene is TRBJ1-6, the V gene TRBV19; 8 nucleotides align to TRBD1. Trimming removed 5 bases from V and 5 bases from J; junction bases left unmatched: 11. Germline lookup yields CDR1 LNHDA and CDR2 SQIVND (reference sequence). CDR3 length: 17 residues. CDR3 sequence reads: CASSSPTGGGDNSPLHF. As DNA, the CDR3 is TGTGCCAGTAGTTCTCCCACAGGGGGTGGCGATAATTCACCCCTCCACTTT.

V gene TRBV4-1 combines with J gene TRBJ1-1; D is perhaps TRBD1 (5 bases). In germline, CDR1 is MGHRA, CDR2 YSYEKL. Trimming cost V 0 bases and J 5 bases, with 16 bases left between them. The CDR3 is made up of 16 amino acids. CDR3 amino acids: CASSQDLVEGPTEAFF. CDR3 nucleotide sequence: TGCGCCAGCAGCCAAGATCTAGTGGAGGGGCCGACTGAAGCTTTCTTT.

V usage is TRBV7-3 and J usage is TRBJ2-1, with 10 positions matching TRBD1. This CDR3 is 17 amino acids long. Germline V gives CDR1 SGHTA, CDR2 FQGTGA. Trimming removed 1 base from V and 3 bases from J; junction bases left unmatched: 6. CDR3 amino acids: CASSLMYGQGGYNEQFF. DNA of the CDR3: TGTGCCAGCAGCTTAATGTACGGACAGGGGGGCTACAATGAGCAGTTCTTC.

CDR3 DNA sequence: TGTGCCAGCAGTTACGAGATGAATGAAAAACTGTTTTTT. Residues: CASSYEMNEKLFF. The chain employs TRBV6-2 or TRBV6-3 and TRBJ1-4; D call uncertain. Germline CDR1 is MNHEY and CDR2 is SVGEGT. V shed 2 bases and J shed 5 bases, with 6 bases lying between them. This CDR3 has 13 amino acids.

The rearrangement uses TRBV3-1 (or the pseudogene TRBV3-2) and TRBJ2-5, with D possibly TRBD2 on 6 matching bases. Trimming removed 2 bases from V and 2 bases from J, with 15 bases in between. The length of the CDR3 is 16 residues. From germline, CDR1 is LGHDT and CDR2 YNNKEL (reference sequence). The CDR3 DNA reads as TGTGCCAGCAGCCAACACGCCGGGAGAGGACAAGAGACCCAGTACTTC. It codes for CASSQHAGRGQETQYF.

The rearrangement uses TRBV9 and TRBJ1-1; D call uncertain. The CDR3 extends over 13 amino acids. Germline assignment: CDR1 SGDLS and CDR2 YYNGEE. Trimming removed 0 bases from V and 5 bases from J, with 8 bases in between. As DNA, the CDR3 is TGTGCCAGCAGCGTAGGGCAGGTGACTGAAGCTTTCTTT. Translation gives CASSVGQVTEAFF.

The CDR3 sequence is CASSYASLHQPQHF. In DNA, the CDR3 is TGTGCCAGCAGTTACGCCTCACTTCATCAGCCCCAGCATTTT. The chain links TRBV6-2 or TRBV6-3 to TRBJ1-5; D gene ambiguous. Germline CDR1 is MNHEY and CDR2 is SVGEGT. This CDR3 contains 14 residues. Trimming pared 2 bases from V and 5 bases from J, leaving 10 bases between.

The chain has TRBV6-5 and TRBJ2-7, with a tentative D call TRBD1 (5 bases). CDR1 is MNHEY, CDR2 SVGAGI, per germline. This CDR3 region has 15 residues. Trimming left V 0 bases short and J 2 bases short, with 11 bases between. This chain's CDR3 is CASSYSSGLTYEQYF. For the CDR3, the DNA is TGTGCCAGCAGTTACTCTTCAGGGCTCACCTACGAGCAGTACTTC.

A word on this clone: Other DNA sequences in this specimen translate into the identical CDR3. V usage is TRBV7-2 and J usage is TRBJ2-7, with D perhaps TRBD1 (7 bases). V dropped 0 bases and J dropped 5 bases, with 11 bases sitting between them. Germline V gene data show CDR1 as SGHTA and CDR2 as FQGNSA. This CDR3 has 14 amino acids. CDR3 nucleotide sequence: TGTGCCAGCAGCTTAGCAGGAGGGGGCAACGAGCAGTACTTC. It translates to CASSLAGGGNEQYF.

The chain carries TRBV5-1 and TRBJ2-7; 11 bases fit TRBD2. The V gene end was trimmed by 2 bases and the J gene end by 0 bases; junction bases not matched to a gene: 4. The CDR3 spans 16 residues. Germline V gene data show CDR1 as SGHRS and CDR2 as YFSETQ. The CDR3 nucleotides are TGCGCCAGCAGCTTCGGGACTAGCGGCCGCTCCTACGAGCAGTACTTC. The encoded protein is CASSFGTSGRSYEQYF. The whole variable domain, filled in from reference TRBV5-1 and TRBJ2-7, reads KAGVTQTPRYLIKTRGQQVTLSCSPISGHRSVSWYQQTPGQGLQFLFEYFSETQRNKGNFPGRFSGRQFSNSRSEMNVSTLELGDSALYLCASSFGTSGRSYEQYFGPGTRLTVT.

This clone was counted only a few times. This chain joins TRBV9 and TRBJ1-2; tentatively, D is TRBD1 (6 bases). CDR1 SGDLS and CDR2 YYNGEE come from the germline V gene. This CDR3 is built from 13 residues. Trimming left V 0 bases short and J 8 bases short, with 11 bases between. The CDR3 region is CASSVEQGRGYTF. DNA for the CDR3: TGTGCCAGCAGCGTAGAGCAGGGGCGAGGCTACACCTTC.